The 25 T cell receptor beta chains in this list originate from one sample, sequenced in a study of cytomegalovirus exposure and HLA in healthy donors. Repertoires were generated with immunoSEQ multiplex PCR, while TCRdb's copy carries only in-frame clones and drops some. This sample yields a few hundred thousand clones, of which 90% are seen a single time; more than 0.35% belongs to the top ten. Sequencing input: PBMCs. These receptors all come from a woman aged 18-29 years in good health and CMV-seronegative.

This clone was found a few times. This chain joins TRBV19 and TRBJ1-5; unclear D gene. The CDR3 totals 13 residues. Germline loops: CDR1 LNHDA, CDR2 SQIVND (reference sequence). V lost 6 bases and J 2 bases, leaving 8 bases between the germline ends. CDR3 sequence: CASSTAGNQPQHF. The CDR3 DNA sequence: TGTGCCAGTAGCACCGCGGGCAATCAGCCCCAGCATTTT.

Regarding this clone: At one boundary the junction diverges from the germline segment, which might be a read error. The chain carries TRBV15 and TRBJ1-1, with D possibly matching TRBD1 (5 bases). CDR3 length: 15 residues. Per germline, CDR1 LNHNV and CDR2 YYDKDF (reference sequence). This CDR3 is CATTRYSTGDTEAFF. CDR3 in DNA: TGTGCCACCACCAGATATTCAACAGGCGACACTGAAGCTTTCTTT. The full variable domain, with the rest looked up from reference TRBV15 and TRBJ1-1, is DAMVIQNPRYQVTQFGKPVTLSCSQTLNHNVMYWYQQKSSQAPKLLFHYYDKDFNNEADTPDNFQSRRPNTSFCFLDIRSPGLGDTAMYLCATTRYSTGDTEAFFGQGTRLTVV.

The chain uses TRBV6-5 and TRBJ2-7; the D gene is possibly TRBD2 (7 bases). The germline V and J ends were trimmed by 6 bases and 2 bases, with 14 bases remaining between them. The CDR3 sequence is 14 residues long. CDR1 and CDR2 (germline): MNHEY, SVGAGI. CDR3 residues: CASRRGGLTYEQYV. The DNA for the CDR3 is TGTGCCAGCAGAAGGGGGGGGTTGACCTACGAGCAGTACGTC.

The chain employs TRBV4-1 and TRBJ2-7, with D tentatively TRBD1 (6 bases). The CDR3 has 14 amino acids. The ends were cut back, 2 bases at V and 2 bases at J, with 10 bases in the middle. CDR1 is MGHRA and CDR2 is YSYEKL in the germline V gene. CDR3 in amino acids: CASSQLTGPYEQYV. As DNA, the CDR3 is TGCGCCAGCAGCCAATTGACAGGTCCCTACGAGCAGTACGTC.

This chain links TRBV6-5 with TRBJ1-2; 7 nucleotides line up with TRBD1. The germline gives CDR1 MNHEY, CDR2 SVGAGI. Trimming at V came to 6 bases and at J to 8 bases, leaving 15 bases not matched to a gene. This CDR3 is built from 15 residues. CDR3 amino acids: CASSRDRENLRGYTF. The CDR3 bases are TGTGCCAGCAGCCGAGACAGGGAGAACCTTAGGGGCTACACCTTC.

This clone was counted once. This sample includes further DNA sequences coding for the same CDR3. This sequence joins TRBV6-5 and TRBJ1-5; the match to TRBD1 covers 8 bases. The V and J ends lost 2 bases and 3 bases, in that order; junction bases with no gene match: 6. CDR1 and CDR2 from the germline V gene are MNHEY and SVGAGI. The CDR3 extends over 16 amino acids. The CDR3 here is CASSYGAGGPNQPQHF. CDR3 coding DNA: TGTGCCAGCAGTTACGGGGCAGGGGGCCCCAATCAGCCCCAGCATTTT.

The chain recombines TRBV9 with TRBJ1-1, with no clear D. The CDR3 sequence is 10 residues long. Germline V gives CDR1 SGDLS, CDR2 YYNGEE. V was clipped by 4 bases and J by 7 bases, with 5 bases between them. The CDR3 bases are TGTGCCAGCAGCCCCCATGAAGCTTTCTTT. Its protein product is CASSPHEAFF.

This clone came up once. The J gene is TRBJ1-4, the V gene TRBV6-5; D is unresolved. The germline gives CDR1 MNHEY, CDR2 SVGAGI. CDR3 length equals 16 residues. Trimming pared 4 bases from V and 0 bases from J, leaving 12 bases between. DNA of the CDR3: TGTGCCAGCAGTTCCGGCGCGGGAGCAACTAATGAAAAACTGTTTTTT. It codes for CASSSGAGATNEKLFF.

This sequence joins TRBV2 and TRBJ2-2, with D possibly being TRBD1 (8 bases). The CDR3 runs 15 residues. The ends were cut back, 6 bases at V and 6 bases at J, with 17 bases in the middle. Germline assignment: CDR1 SNHLY and CDR2 FYNNEI. CDR3 DNA: TGTGCCAGCAGCGTGACAGGGGCGGGGGCCGGGGAGCTGTTTTTT. Amino acids: CASSVTGAGAGELFF.

The gene calls are TRBV18 and TRBJ1-1; D call uncertain. V lost 2 bases and J 0 bases, leaving 4 bases between the germline ends. From germline, CDR1 is KGHSH and CDR2 LQKENI. The CDR3 has 13 residues. The CDR3 sequence: CASSPTVNTEAFF. The CDR3 DNA follows: TGTGCCAGCTCACCAACGGTGAACACTGAAGCTTTCTTT.

V is TRBV5-5 and J is TRBJ2-7, with TRBD1 matching over 7 bases. The CDR3 consists of 16 residues. From germline, CDR1 is SGHKS and CDR2 YYEKEE (reference sequence). J was trimmed by 4 bases and V by 4 bases; bases with no gene match: 14. The CDR3: CASSDLGQLIFYEQYF. The CDR3 DNA reads TGTGCCAGCAGCGATTTGGGACAGTTGATCTTTTACGAGCAGTACTTC.

The chain combines TRBV18 with TRBJ1-6; D unresolved. This CDR3 region has 17 residues. Trimming cost V 2 bases and J 0 bases, with 11 bases left between them. Germline V lookup: CDR1 KGHSH, CDR2 LQKENI. The DNA for the CDR3 is TGTGCCAGCTCACCATCTCAAGCTAGCTCCTATAATTCACCCCTCCACTTT. It encodes CASSPSQASSYNSPLHF.

This chain links TRBV18 with TRBJ2-1; TRBD1 agrees at 8 bases. The V gene's germline CDR1 is KGHSH and CDR2 LQKENI. The CDR3 has 13 residues. Trimming took 6 bases from V and 7 from J; bases not matched to a gene: 5. CDR3 residues: CASSQDRGNEQFF. For the CDR3, the DNA is TGTGCCAGCTCCCAAGACAGGGGTAATGAGCAGTTCTTC.

The V and J genes are TRBV6-1 and TRBJ2-7; TRBD1 might be the D (6 bases). Germline V gene data show CDR1 as MNHNS and CDR2 as SASEGT. Trimming pared 4 bases from V and 1 base from J, leaving 14 bases between. This CDR3 is 15 amino acids long. CDR3 DNA: TGTGCCAGCAGTGCACGGGACACTAATTCCTACGAGCAGTACTTC. As protein: CASSARDTNSYEQYF.

In DNA form, the CDR3 reads TGTGCCAGCAGAAATCTCCCGGGACAGGAAATCTCTGGGGCCAACGTCCTGACTTTC. This sequence encodes CASRNLPGQEISGANVLTF. V gene TRBV28 combines with J gene TRBJ2-6; 8 nucleotides agree with TRBD1. There are 19 residues in the CDR3. Trimming cost V 6 bases and J 0 bases; bases outside gene matches: 13. Germline-derived CDR1 and CDR2 are MDHEN and SYDVKM.

This clone was seen only once. The chain carries TRBV5-1 and TRBJ2-1, with TRBD1 matching over 10 bases. Germline trimming cut 4 bases from V and 6 bases from J; bases unmatched to any gene: 10. Germline lookup yields CDR1 SGHRS and CDR2 YFSETQ. The CDR3 has 16 residues. The CDR3: CASSPDRTGGFNEQFF. The CDR3 DNA reads as TGCGCCAGCAGCCCGGATCGGACAGGGGGTTTCAATGAGCAGTTCTTC.

The CDR3 protein is CASTRTPRTGEAFF. CDR3 DNA: TGTGCCAGCACCCGGACACCAAGAACAGGTGAAGCTTTCTTT. This chain links TRBV7-9 with TRBJ1-1; a possible D gene is TRBD1 (5 bases). This CDR3 has 14 residues. CDR1 SEHNR and CDR2 FQNEAQ come from the germline V gene (reference sequence). Trimming left V 7 bases short and J 7 bases short, with 19 bases between.

V gene TRBV25-1 combines with J gene TRBJ2-1; 7 bases match TRBD1. J gave up 9 bases and V 7 bases, and 9 bases lay outside the gene matches. Germline V gene data show CDR1 as MGHDK and CDR2 as SYGVNS. The CDR3 sequence is 13 residues long. The CDR3 region has the DNA TGTGCCAGCATTAGGACAGGCCATCGTGAGCAGTTCTTC. Amino acids: CASIRTGHREQFF. Complete variable domain (other parts from reference TRBV25-1 and TRBJ2-1): EADIYQTPRYLVIGTGKKITLECSQTMGHDKMYWYQQDPGMELHLIHYSYGVNSTEKGDLSSESTVSRIRTEHFPLTLESARPSHTSQYLCASIRTGHREQFFGPGTRLTVL.

This chain links TRBV7-3 with TRBJ1-1; TRBD1 matches 7 bases. The V segment lost 2 bases and the J segment 3 bases; nucleotides outside the gene matches: 6. The CDR3 length is 15 residues. The germline V gene has CDR1 SGHTA and CDR2 FQGTGA. The CDR3 DNA reads as TGTGCCAGCAGCTTAGCCGGGACAGAGGACACTGAAGCTTTCTTT. This codes for CASSLAGTEDTEAFF.

The rearrangement joins TRBV5-4 to TRBJ1-3; the D is unclear. V was shortened by 2 bases and J by 3 bases, with 9 bases between the two germline ends. The CDR3 extends over 14 amino acids. Germline V gene sequence: CDR1 SGHNT, CDR2 YYREEE (reference sequence). The CDR3 reads CASSFQDDGNTIYF. The CDR3 DNA reads TGTGCCAGCAGCTTTCAGGATGATGGAAACACCATATATTTT.

The chain has TRBV5-4 and TRBJ1-2; D is ambiguous. CDR1 and CDR2 from the germline V gene are SGHNT and YYREEE (reference sequence). Trimming took off 4 bases at V and 10 bases at J, with 14 bases between the two ends. This CDR3 contains 12 residues. The CDR3 nucleotides read TGTGCCAGCAGCGCGCGGGGAGGGTCCTACACCTTC. As protein: CASSARGGSYTF.

V gene TRBV10-3 combines with J gene TRBJ2-3; 13 positions match TRBD2. V lost 10 bases, J lost 3 bases, and 4 bases stayed unmatched. Germline CDR1 and CDR2: ENHRY and SYGVKD. The CDR3 consists of 14 residues. The CDR3 DNA reads TGTGCCACTAGGACTAGCGGGGGTACAGATACGCAGTATTTT. Translating gives CATRTSGGTDTQYF.

The chain links TRBV5-4 to TRBJ2-3; TRBD1 agrees at 9 bases. V trimming: 3 bases; J trimming: 4 bases; junction bases outside the gene matches: 6. This CDR3 has 15 amino acids. Germline CDR1 and CDR2: SGHNT and YYREEE (reference sequence). CDR3 sequence reads: CASSSDRGESDTQYF. CDR3 bases: TGTGCCAGCAGCTCGGACAGGGGAGAGTCAGATACGCAGTATTTT. The full variable domain, with the rest looked up from reference TRBV5-4 and TRBJ2-3, is ETGVTQSPTHLIKTRGQQVTLRCSSQSGHNTVSWYQQALGQGPQFIFQYYREEENGRGNFPPRFSGLQFPNYSSELNVNALELDDSALYLCASSSDRGESDTQYFGPGTRLTVL.

This chain uses TRBV27 with TRBJ1-1; D is uncertain. V lost 4 bases and J lost 4, with 10 bases in between. The CDR3 has 13 residues. Per the germline V gene, CDR1 is MNHEY and CDR2 is SMNVEV (reference sequence). CDR3 residues: CASSYGFGTEAFF. In DNA form, the CDR3 reads TGTGCCAGCAGTTACGGGTTTGGCACTGAAGCTTTCTTT.

The chain carries TRBV28 and TRBJ2-7; a weak D match, TRBD2 (5 bases). This CDR3 is built from 15 residues. The germline gives CDR1 MDHEN, CDR2 SYDVKM. V gave up 5 bases and J gave up 2 bases, with 16 bases separating them. CDR3 sequence (DNA): TGTGCCAGCAGTGACCGGGGTGAAGCTACCTACGAGCAGTACGTC. Amino acids: CASSDRGEATYEQYV.